This TCR beta chain was documented in a study of T cells after yellow fever vaccination. A single record per CDR3 protein comes from TCRdb applying MiXCR to the 5' RACE reads. This table has around 360,000 distinct CDR3 sequences, around 10% appearing once. This clonotype was observed a handful of times. V lost 5 bases to trimming and J lost 16 bases, with 21 bases between them. The CDR3 is 13 amino acids. CDR1 SGHAT and CDR2 FQNNGV come from the germline V gene. The sample was PBMCs, taken on the day of the first yellow fever vaccination. The rearrangement joins TRBV11-2 to TRBJ2-1; the D is unclear. This sequence originates from a man between 18 and 35 years old who received the YFV17D yellow fever vaccine. CDR3 coding DNA: TGTGCCAGCAGCCCCTCCCTTCTCCCCCGGAGTTTCTTC. This encodes CASSPSLLPRSFF. Drawing the rest from reference TRBV11-2 and TRBJ2-1, the complete variable domain is EAGVAQSPRYKIIEKRQSVAFWCNPISGHATLYWYQQILGQGPKLLIQFQNNGVVDDSQLPKDRFSAERLKGVDSTLKIQPAKLEDSAVYLCASSPSLLPRSFFGPGTRLTVL.